The source of this T cell receptor (beta chain) is a study of CD8+ T cells in alopecia areata. Study observations and caveats: Researchers report lesional scalp, most notably alopecia totalis/universalis, outstripped normal scalp in clonality.

RNA was isolated and reverse transcribed to cDNA, the sequencing template. Sequencing was performed with immunoSEQ multiplex PCR; in TCRdb, only in-frame clones are kept and a portion is missing. Of 80,000 or so clones in the sample, around 66% were seen once. There are 14 residues in the CDR3. The germline V gene has CDR1 GTSNPN and CDR2 SVGIG (reference sequence). J gave up 5 bases and V 2 bases, and 6 bases lay outside the gene matches. As concerns this clone: Its antigen is not identified.

Treatment reported: oral pan-JAK inhibitor, 5-10 mg twice daily. The study team obtained lesional scalp punch biopsies and peripheral blood from alopecia areata patients. The sample here was CD8+ T cells sorted from blood, taken at week 24, from a patient treated with tofacitinib. This sequence joins TRBV30 and TRBJ2-7, with 10 bases aligning to TRBD1. The sequence came from a human donor with alopecia areata. The DNA of the CDR3 is TGTGCCTGGAGTTCCGGGACAGGGGCCAACGAGCAGTACTTC. Protein product: CAWSSGTGANEQYF.